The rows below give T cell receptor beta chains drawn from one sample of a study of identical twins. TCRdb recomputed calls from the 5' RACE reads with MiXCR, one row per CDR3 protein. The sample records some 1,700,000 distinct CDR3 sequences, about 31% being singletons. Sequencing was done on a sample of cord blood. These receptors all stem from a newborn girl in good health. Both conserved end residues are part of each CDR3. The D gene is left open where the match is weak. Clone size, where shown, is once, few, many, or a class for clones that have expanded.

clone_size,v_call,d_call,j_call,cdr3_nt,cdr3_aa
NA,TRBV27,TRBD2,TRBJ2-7,TGTGCCAGCGGACTAGCGGGCTCAGGAGGCTACGAGCAGTACTTC,CASGLAGSGGYEQYF
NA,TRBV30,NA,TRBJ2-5,TGTGCCTGGAGTGTACGGGAGACCCAGTACTTC,CAWSVRETQYF
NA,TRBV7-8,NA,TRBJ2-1,TGTGCCTGCAGCTCCGAAACTCTAATGGGCTCCTACAATGAGCAGTTCTTC,CACSSETLMGSYNEQFF
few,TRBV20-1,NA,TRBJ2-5,TGCAGTGCTAGAGATTGGGCTAGCTCGGAGACCCAGTACTTC,CSARDWASSETQYF
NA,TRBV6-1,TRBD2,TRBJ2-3,TGTGCCAGCAGGCCACTAGCGGGAGTAGAGACAGATACGCAGTATTTT,CASRPLAGVETDTQYF
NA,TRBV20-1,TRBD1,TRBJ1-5,TGCAGTGCTACCCTTATCGGGACAGGGATCAATCAGCCCCAGCATTTT,CSATLIGTGINQPQHF
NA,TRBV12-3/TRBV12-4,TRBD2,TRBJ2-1,TGTGCCAGCAGTTTCCGGGAGGGCTCCTACAATGAGCAGTTCTTC,CASSFREGSYNEQFF
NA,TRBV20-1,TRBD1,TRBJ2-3,TGCAGTGTTACCCAGGGGGCCCCCACAGATACGCAGTATTTT,CSVTQGAPTDTQYF
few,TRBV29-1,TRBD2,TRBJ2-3,TGCAGCGTAACGGGTTTACGGGTAGCGGGAAGCTCTAGCACAGATACGCAGTATTTT,CSVTGLRVAGSSSTDTQYF
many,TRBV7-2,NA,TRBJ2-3,TGTGCCAGCAGCTTAGCTCCCTTGGGTAGGGCAGATACGCAGTATTTT,CASSLAPLGRADTQYF
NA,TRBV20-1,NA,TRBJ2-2,TGCAGTGCCCGGGACTCTTTGAGCACCGGGGAGCTGTTTTTT,CSARDSLSTGELFF
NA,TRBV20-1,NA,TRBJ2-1,TGCAGTGCTAGGAGAGTCCCATTCCTAGGAGAGAGCTCCTACAATGAGCAGTTCTTC,CSARRVPFLGESSYNEQFF
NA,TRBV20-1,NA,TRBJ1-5,TGCAGTGCTAGTAAGGGTTATCAGCCCCAGCATTTT,CSASKGYQPQHF
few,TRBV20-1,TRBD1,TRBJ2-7,TGCAGTGCTGGGAGACAGGGAACCGAGCAGTACTTC,CSAGRQGTEQYF
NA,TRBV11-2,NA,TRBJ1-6,TGTGCCAGCAGCCATAGTTCCTATAATTCACCCCCCCACTTT,CASSHSSYNSPPHF
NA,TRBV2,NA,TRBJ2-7,TGTGCCAGCAGTGAACAGGGTGCCCTAACCTACGAGCAGTACTTC,CASSEQGALTYEQYF
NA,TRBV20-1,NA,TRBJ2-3,TGCAGTGCTAGAGGGGGGGTAACAGATACGCAGTATTTT,CSARGGVTDTQYF
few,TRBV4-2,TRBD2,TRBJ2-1,TGTGCCAGCAGCCAAGGGAGCGGGGGGCACTCCTACAATGAGCAGTTCTTC,CASSQGSGGHSYNEQFF
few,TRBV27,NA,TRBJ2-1,TGTGCCAGCAGTTTAATACAGGGCAATGAGCAGTTCTTC,CASSLIQGNEQFF